These 18 T cell receptor beta chains came from one sample sequenced in a study of blood T cell repertoires in COVID-19. Generated by immunoSEQ multiplex PCR, the TCRdb table keeps only in-frame clones and is missing some. The profile shows roughly 250,000 clones, around 88% of them singletons. Input material: PBMCs or T cells enriched from blood (not recorded which). Receptors were obtained from a middle-aged woman with acute COVID-19.

The chain joins TRBV27 to TRBJ1-2, with a possible D match to TRBD1 (5 bases). Germline V gene data show CDR1 as MNHEY and CDR2 as SMNVEV (reference sequence). The CDR3 length is 15 residues. Trimming removed 2 bases from V and 12 bases from J, with 22 bases in between. CDR3 sequence: CASSLLKELDKLHTF. Here the CDR3 DNA reads TGTGCCAGCAGTTTACTCAAGGAGTTGGACAAACTCCACACCTTC.

The chain combines TRBV18 with TRBJ2-3; D may be TRBD2 (5 bases). V was cut by 2 bases and J by 6 bases, with 15 bases left in between. The CDR3 contains 15 residues. Germline CDR1 and CDR2: KGHSH and LQKENI. DNA for the CDR3: TGTGCCAGCTCACCAAGTCGACTTACGGGGGATACGCAGTATTTT. Translated: CASSPSRLTGDTQYF.

The V call is TRBV15, the J call TRBJ2-3; TRBD2 matches 7 bases. The CDR3 is 12 residues long. V lost 8 bases, J lost 6 bases, and 5 bases stayed unmatched. CDR1 is LNHNV and CDR2 is YYDKDF in the germline V gene (reference sequence). The DNA of the CDR3 is TGTGCCACCCTGGGGCGGGGGGATACGCAGTATTTT. Its protein product is CATLGRGDTQYF.

The chain uses TRBV6-2 or TRBV6-3 and TRBJ2-5, with D uncertain. This CDR3 spans 12 amino acids. The V gene lost 6 bases and the J gene lost 5 bases, with 10 bases spanning the gap. Germline assignment: CDR1 MNHEY and CDR2 SVGEGT. Here the CDR3 reads CASSRHVETQYF. The CDR3 DNA sequence: TGTGCCAGCAGCAGACATGTGGAGACCCAGTACTTC.

The V and J genes are TRBV30 and TRBJ1-1, with TRBD1 matching 8 bases. Unmatched junction bases numbered 7, after V lost 2 bases and J lost 5 bases. This CDR3 region has 14 residues. CDR1 GTSNPN and CDR2 SVGIG come from the germline V gene (reference sequence). The CDR3 sequence is CAWSWQGATTEAFF. Written as DNA, the CDR3 is TGTGCCTGGAGTTGGCAGGGGGCGACTACTGAAGCTTTCTTT.

As DNA, the CDR3 is TGCGCCAGCAGCCTTGGAGGGGCGGTGAACAATGAGCAGTTCTTC. Translation: CASSLGGAVNNEQFF. This chain links TRBV5-1 with TRBJ2-1; tentatively, D is TRBD2 (6 bases). There are 15 residues in the CDR3. The germline V and J ends were trimmed by 4 bases and 5 bases, with 16 bases remaining between them. CDR1 is SGHRS, CDR2 YFSETQ, per germline.

The chain recombines TRBV18 with TRBJ2-7; 7 bases align to TRBD1. The germline V gene encodes CDR1 KGHSH and CDR2 LQKENI. V lost 4 bases and J lost 1; bases outside the gene matches: 7. The CDR3 has 15 residues. The DNA of the CDR3 is TGTGCCAGCTCACTGACAGGGCCGCCTTCCTACGAGCAGTACGTC. Translated: CASSLTGPPSYEQYV.

The chain is built from TRBV7-9 and TRBJ1-2, with D unclear. The CDR3 totals 15 residues. The V gene's germline CDR1 is SEHNR and CDR2 FQNEAQ (reference sequence). Trimming shortened V by 2 bases and J by 0 bases, and 10 bases separated the two germline ends. The DNA of the CDR3 is TGTGCCAGCAGCTTAAATCCCGGAGCTAACTATGGCTACACCTTC. Amino acid sequence: CASSLNPGANYGYTF.

V usage is TRBV10-2 and J usage is TRBJ2-7, with 9 bases that match TRBD2. Germline V lookup: CDR1 WSHSY, CDR2 SAAADI. The V gene end was trimmed by 4 bases and the J gene end by 4 bases; junction bases not matched to a gene: 5. The CDR3 has 14 amino acids. Here the CDR3 DNA reads TGCGCCAGCAGTGGGGCGGGAGGGCCTTACGAGCAGTACTTC. It codes for CASSGAGGPYEQYF.

The rearrangement links TRBV24-1 to TRBJ2-3; weak D call: TRBD2 (5 bases). In germline, CDR1 is KGHDR, CDR2 SFDVKD. The CDR3 spans 19 residues. V dropped 0 bases and J dropped 2 bases, with 20 bases sitting between them. The CDR3 reads CATSDLLSGSSPDTDTQYF. The CDR3 DNA reads TGTGCCACCAGTGATTTGCTATCGGGATCCAGCCCAGACACAGATACGCAGTATTTT.

V is TRBV2 and J is TRBJ2-5, with D maybe TRBD2 (6 bases). Germline CDR1 is SNHLY and CDR2 is FYNNEI. There are 14 residues in the CDR3. The V end lost 7 bases, the J end lost 3 bases, and 15 bases lay between the germline ends. This CDR3 reads CASKLARDKETQYF. The CDR3 DNA is TGTGCCAGCAAGCTAGCGAGGGATAAAGAGACCCAGTACTTC.

The chain combines TRBV2 with TRBJ2-3; 12 bases are a match to TRBD2. The CDR3 is made up of 16 amino acids. J lost 6 bases, V lost 3 bases, and 7 bases had no gene match. CDR1 is SNHLY and CDR2 is FYNNEI in the germline V gene. This chain's CDR3 is CASSDQTSGSVDTQYF. For the CDR3, the DNA is TGTGCCAGCAGTGATCAGACTAGCGGGAGCGTCGATACGCAGTATTTT.

This clone showed up just a few times. The rearrangement uses TRBV7-9 and TRBJ2-5; weak D call: TRBD2 (6 bases). This CDR3 is 14 amino acids long. Germline V lookup: CDR1 SEHNR, CDR2 FQNEAQ (reference sequence). The V gene lost 0 bases and the J gene lost 1 base, with 6 bases spanning the gap. CDR3 in amino acids: CASSLAGGQETQYF. DNA for the CDR3: TGTGCCAGCAGCTTAGCCGGGGGCCAAGAGACCCAGTACTTC.

This chain links TRBV5-1 with TRBJ2-5, with 7 bases aligning to TRBD2. There are 15 residues in the CDR3. Germline lookup yields CDR1 SGHRS and CDR2 YFSETQ. With V trimmed by 4 bases and J by 1 base, 7 bases remained unmatched. CDR3 in DNA: TGCGCCAGCAGCACGGGGGGTAGCGGCCAAGAGACCCAGTACTTC. Protein product: CASSTGGSGQETQYF.

The chain recombines TRBV29-1 with TRBJ2-7, with 7 bases identical to TRBD2. The V and J ends lost 5 bases and 2 bases, in that order; junction bases with no gene match: 3. The germline V gene has CDR1 SQVTM and CDR2 ANQGSEA. The CDR3 covers 12 residues. The CDR3 region has the DNA TGCAGCGTTAGGACTAGGGCCTACGAGCAGTACTTC. Its protein is CSVRTRAYEQYF.

J is TRBJ2-7 and V is TRBV3-1 (or the pseudogene TRBV3-2); 9 bases agree with TRBD2. Trimming took 1 base from V and 3 from J; bases not matched to a gene: 16. This CDR3 region has 19 residues. Germline V lookup: CDR1 LGHDT, CDR2 YNNKEL (reference sequence). CDR3 nucleotides: TGTGCCAGCAGCCAAGCATCTAGCGGGAACCCGCGCCTCGGCTACGAGCAGTACTTC. Its protein is CASSQASSGNPRLGYEQYF.

This sequence joins TRBV6-2 or TRBV6-3 and TRBJ1-1; TRBD1 is a possible D gene (6 bases). The V end lost 5 bases, the J end lost 5 bases, and 9 bases lay between the germline ends. Germline V gene sequence: CDR1 MNHEY, CDR2 SVGEGT. This CDR3 contains 12 residues. The CDR3 sequence is CASSLDRTEAFF. The CDR3 region has the DNA TGTGCCAGCAGTCTCGACAGGACTGAAGCTTTCTTT.

This CDR3 reads CASSERQGVYNEQFF. The CDR3 DNA reads as TGTGCCAGCAGTGAAAGACAGGGGGTCTACAATGAGCAGTTCTTC. The V gene is TRBV2, the J gene TRBJ2-1; TRBD1 matches 9 bases. The CDR3 has 15 residues. Germline values: CDR1 SNHLY, CDR2 FYNNEI. The junction had 2 bases not matched to a gene; V was cut back by 2 bases and J by 3 bases.